One and the same sample provided the 17 T cell receptor beta chains below, sequenced in a study of cytomegalovirus exposure and HLA in healthy donors. The PCR had 60 Vbeta and 13 Jbeta primers. The assay was immunoSEQ multiplex PCR, and TCRdb's table has in-frame clones only and misses some. The sample lists 210,000 or so clones; 78% were seen once. The sequencing input was PBMCs. These TCRs come from a boy under 18 in good health and CMV-seronegative.

V is TRBV7-6 and J is TRBJ1-3, with a weak D call TRBD1 (5 bases). CDR1 SGHVS and CDR2 FNYEAQ come from the germline V gene. The V end lost 0 bases, the J end lost 1 base, and 16 bases lay between the germline ends. There are 18 residues in the CDR3. This CDR3 reads CASSLALVWGESGNTIYF. The CDR3 DNA sequence: TGTGCCAGCAGCTTAGCCCTAGTTTGGGGGGAATCTGGAAACACCATATATTTT.

The chain carries TRBV18 and TRBJ1-2, with D possibly being TRBD1 (6 bases). V was shortened by 3 bases and J by 7 bases, with 18 bases between the two germline ends. CDR3 size: 15 residues. From germline, CDR1 is KGHSH and CDR2 LQKENI. The CDR3 DNA reads TGTGCCAGCTCACCCCGGGCAGGGGCCTCTCTTGGCTACACCTTC. This translates into CASSPRAGASLGYTF.

The chain is built from TRBV5-1 and TRBJ1-2; 11 bases match TRBD1. The V and J ends lost 3 bases and 8 bases, in that order; junction bases with no gene match: 6. Germline loops: CDR1 SGHRS, CDR2 YFSETQ. This CDR3 spans 14 amino acids. The CDR3 is CASSSGQGAKGYTF. CDR3 nucleotides: TGCGCCAGCAGCTCCGGACAGGGGGCGAAGGGCTACACCTTC.

This clone was counted a few times. This chain links TRBV6-5 with TRBJ2-2; possibly TRBD2 for D (5 bases). Germline V CDR1 and CDR2: MNHEY, SVGAGI. CDR3 length: 14 residues. Trimming took 2 bases from V and 5 from J, leaving 9 bases between them. CDR3: CASSYRGGTGELFF. The CDR3 coding sequence is TGTGCCAGCAGTTACCGGGGTGGGACCGGGGAGCTGTTTTTT.

V gene TRBV30 combines with J gene TRBJ2-1, with D perhaps TRBD1 (6 bases). V was clipped by 0 bases and J by 5 bases, with 8 bases between them. Germline V gene lookup returns CDR1 GTSNPN and CDR2 SVGIG (reference sequence). The CDR3 totals 13 residues. The CDR3: CAWSVQGNNEQFF. DNA for the CDR3: TGTGCCTGGAGTGTACAGGGAAACAATGAGCAGTTCTTC.

This chain links TRBV5-6 with TRBJ1-2, with 7 bases matching TRBD1. Trimming at V came to 4 bases and at J to 5 bases, leaving 5 bases not matched to a gene. Germline V gene sequence: CDR1 SGHDT, CDR2 YYEEEE. This CDR3 has 13 residues. The CDR3 DNA is TGTGCCAGCAGCCGCAGGGGGACTTATGGCTACACCTTC. The encoded protein is CASSRRGTYGYTF.

This chain connects TRBV7-2 to TRBJ2-1, with 7 bases fitting TRBD2. The germline CDR1 and CDR2 sequences are SGHTA and FQGNSA. V was pared by 1 base and J by 8 bases, with 5 bases of the junction left unmatched. The CDR3 totals 14 residues. The CDR3 DNA reads TGTGCCAGCAGCTTAGTACGACTAGCCCATGAGCAGTTCTTC. Translating gives CASSLVRLAHEQFF.

The rearrangement uses TRBV6-5 and TRBJ1-1, with D possibly matching TRBD1 (5 bases). This CDR3 contains 15 residues. V was cut by 0 bases and J by 3 bases, with 11 bases left in between. The germline CDR1 and CDR2 sequences are MNHEY and SVGAGI. CDR3: CASSYSPGGDTEAFF. CDR3 coding DNA: TGTGCCAGCAGTTACTCACCCGGGGGGGACACTGAAGCTTTCTTT.

This clone was recorded once. The rearrangement links TRBV7-6 to TRBJ2-7; TRBD1 is a possible D gene (6 bases). The CDR3 has 15 amino acids. The germline V gene encodes CDR1 SGHVS and CDR2 FNYEAQ. The V and J ends lost 3 bases and 5 bases respectively, with 17 bases between them. The CDR3: CASSLVQGPSNEQYF. CDR3 DNA sequence: TGTGCCAGCAGCTTGGTACAGGGTCCGTCTAACGAGCAGTACTTC.

The gene calls are TRBV5-6 and TRBJ1-6, with a weak D call TRBD1 (5 bases). The CDR3 sequence is 13 residues long. Trimming pared 0 bases from V and 9 bases from J, leaving 7 bases between. Germline assignment: CDR1 SGHDT and CDR2 YYEEEE. This CDR3 reads CASSLGGLSPLHF. The DNA for the CDR3 is TGTGCCAGCAGCTTGGGGGGCCTTTCACCCCTCCACTTT.

The genes are TRBV14 and TRBJ1-1; no firm D call. Deletions cut 6 bases from V and 1 base from J, with 9 bases between. Germline V gene lookup returns CDR1 SGHDN and CDR2 FVKESK. The CDR3 runs 13 residues. CDR3 nucleotides: TGTGCCAGCAGTCTAGAGGGGAACACTGAAGCTTTCTTT. Amino acids: CASSLEGNTEAFF.

The chain employs TRBV5-1 and TRBJ2-5; 10 bases agree with TRBD2. Germline loops: CDR1 SGHRS, CDR2 YFSETQ. Trimming took 4 bases from V and 6 from J; bases not matched to a gene: 9. This CDR3 is built from 15 residues. The CDR3 reads CASSHILAGRKTQYF. CDR3 nucleotides: TGCGCCAGCAGCCATATACTAGCGGGGAGAAAGACCCAGTACTTC.

The chain uses TRBV4-1 and TRBJ2-1; D may be TRBD1 (6 bases). The CDR3 runs 16 residues. The germline V gene encodes CDR1 MGHRA and CDR2 YSYEKL. The V end was cut by 0 bases, the J end by 5 bases, with 14 bases between. Here the CDR3 DNA reads TGCGCCAGCAGCCAAGATAGGCACAGGGCTCACAATGAGCAGTTCTTC. Encoded protein: CASSQDRHRAHNEQFF.

The chain is built from TRBV7-9 and TRBJ2-5; 7 bases match TRBD1. TRBJ2-7 matches the DNA end more closely, so the J call is doubtful. This CDR3 comprises 15 residues. The germline CDR1 and CDR2 sequences are SEHNR and FQNEAQ (reference sequence). The CDR3 nucleotides read TGTGCCAGCAGCAGGACAGGTTTGGGGGATGGCGAGCAGTACTTC. As protein: CASSRTGLGDGEQYF.

V usage is TRBV27 and J usage is TRBJ2-2, with no clear D. V lost 1 base and J 3 bases, leaving 9 bases between the germline ends. The germline V gene encodes CDR1 MNHEY and CDR2 SMNVEV (reference sequence). CDR3 length: 15 residues. CDR3 in DNA: TGTGCCAGCAGTTTATACAGTATGGACACCGGGGAGCTGTTTTTT. Its protein product is CASSLYSMDTGELFF.

This clone was recorded a few times. CDR3 residues: CASSQRGDEKLFF. The CDR3 nucleotides are TGTGCCAGCAGCCAACGGGGTGATGAAAAACTGTTTTTT. The V gene is TRBV4-2, the J gene TRBJ1-4; no reliable D call. The CDR3 extends over 13 amino acids. The germline V and J ends were trimmed by 2 bases and 6 bases, with 7 bases remaining between them. The germline V gene has CDR1 LGHNA and CDR2 YNFKEQ.

J is TRBJ2-2 and V is TRBV27; 7 bases match TRBD1. CDR3 length: 13 amino acids. V gave up 6 bases and J gave up 5 bases; unmatched junction bases: 3. Germline V gives CDR1 MNHEY, CDR2 SMNVEV (reference sequence). CDR3 nucleotides: TGTGCCAGCAGGAACAGGGGAACCGGGGAGCTGTTTTTT. Protein sequence: CASRNRGTGELFF.